The entry below gives a single T cell receptor (beta chain) sequence along with its context. This clone showed up just once. This receptor's antigen is unknown. Base quality data are lacking; no much larger clone is found one base away. The data belong to a study of T cell responses to AZD1222 COVID-19 vaccine listed by TCRdb under 2021. Regarding the study in general: TCR sequencing covered more than 230 trial participants: 200 to 210 given two doses of AZD1222 and approximately 26 given two doses of MenACWY control vaccine. Enrollment into the trials was organized by age into subgroups of 18-55, 56-69 and 70-plus years, and those subgroups contained approximately 150, 30 and 60 TCR-sequenced participants, respectively. What the research found in general, with its limitations: A significant rise in spike-specific TCR breadth and depth was observed after two AZD1222 doses relative to day 0 and relative to MenACWY recipients. The vaccine-associated CD4 TCRs covered the entire spike protein, and the dominant responses fell in regions 160-218 and 743-854. No day 14 peak-response samples were available, so repertoires were characterized only after the peak T cell response. Conclusions about previously exposed vaccinees were limited because only a handful of AZD1222 recipients were SARS-CoV-2 seropositive at baseline. In the small 56-69-year group, the increase in depth fell short of significance, most likely because of low power. Reportedly, almost half of the unique spike-specific TCRs recognized epitopes lying outside the regions that are mutated in the B.1.351 and B.1.1.7 variants. Participants were mostly white British and included more females than males, and it was suggested by the authors that clonal diversity may have been underestimated.

The meaning of the sample's time point label: about 28 days (+/-7) after the second vaccine dose. AZD1222 recipients with second doses at about 4 weeks or about 12 weeks were pooled, because spike-specific TCR depth and breadth did not differ between schedules. Samples from vaccinated people were obtained from the UK trials COV001 and COV002, which included a single-blind randomized controlled phase 2/3 trial of AZD1222 (ChAdOx1 nCoV-19) in healthy adults. For TCRbeta chain sequencing, PBMC samples were collected from trial participants at day 0 and at day 28 after the second dose. V and J lose 3 bases and 0 bases, and a span of 14 bases separates them. The germline V gene (reference sequence) sets CDR1 to DFQATT and CDR2 to SNEGSKA. Including the terminal cysteine and phenylalanine, the CDR3 comprises 16 residues. This entry keeps only the CDR3 DNA: 48 bases, framed from base 1. The CDR3 regions of human TCRbeta chains were subjected to immunosequencing. Under the source paper's analysis protocol: TCRs in the repertoires were matched against a reference library of SARS-CoV-2-specific TCRs that had been generated with the MIRA antigen-specificity platform. Breadth was defined as the fraction of unique TCRs that were SARS-CoV-2-associated. Depth was defined as the fraction of total T cells that were SARS-CoV-2-associated. Using the MIRA data, each spike-specific TCR was mapped to the spike region that the TCR reacts to and placed in a CD4 or CD8 class. Log10-transformed breadth and depth values were compared by one-way ANOVA with Sidak's multiple comparisons tests. This immuneACCESS table, as held by TCRdb, lists in-frame sequences with V and J called but not all clones. Of the missing ones, under half trace to an unresolved V gene in checked studies; the others have no known cause. D and trimming were read from the DNA, whereas the V and J calls and clone size are those reported in that table. The sample data list 250,000 to 300,000 clones, and around 93% of these were observed just once. The ten top clones hold 0.5% to 0.7% of the sample.

The sample here was peripheral blood, taken 28 days after the second AZD1222 dose. In this chain, TRBV20-1 is recombined with TRBJ2-2, with TRBD2 perhaps the D gene, on 5 matching bases. The receptor comes from an adult who received the AZD1222 COVID-19 vaccine. For the CDR3, the sequence is CSASRGYFANTGELFF. Read as DNA, the sequence is TGCAGTGCTAGTCGGGGATACTTCGCGAACACCGGGGAGCTGTTTTTT.